These T cell receptor beta chains were read from a single sample in a study of T cell repertoires in cytomegalovirus infection. TCRdb used MiXCR to reprocess the reads, holding one entry per CDR3 protein. The table has about 180,000 distinct CDR3 sequences, approximately 15% seen once. Sequences were obtained from PBMCs. These receptors came from a human donor in good health (CMV status not recorded). Some clones in this sample may be carry-over from other donors' samples. Both conserved end residues are part of each CDR3. The order of the fields is V gene, J gene, clone size, D gene, CDR3 DNA, CDR3 protein. D genes are given only for firm matches. For some rows the clone size is stated as once, few or many, or as a class when expanded; others skip it.

TRBV7-9	TRBJ1-1	many	TRBD1	TGTGCCAGCAGCTCGATGACAGGGCTGAACACTGAAGCTTTCTTT	CASSSMTGLNTEAFF
TRBV19	TRBJ2-7	.	TRBD2	TGTGCCAGTAGTATAGAATGGACTAGCGGGAGCTACGAGCAGTACTTC	CASSIEWTSGSYEQYF
TRBV6-2/TRBV6-3	TRBJ2-1	.	TRBD2	TGTGCCAGCAGACCTCGGACTAGCGGGAGATCTGAGCAGTTCTTC	CASRPRTSGRSEQFF
TRBV20-1	TRBJ1-5	.	TRBD1	TGCAGTGCTAGAGCCCTACAGGGGGCCTCCAATCAGCCCCAGCATTTT	CSARALQGASNQPQHF
TRBV7-6	TRBJ1-1	many	.	TGTGCCAGCAGCGCCGGGACACCAAATGAAGCTTTCTTT	CASSAGTPNEAFF
TRBV29-1	TRBJ2-5	.	.	TGCAGCGTATTGACTAGGGCCGAGACCCAGTACTTC	CSVLTRAETQYF
TRBV2	TRBJ2-6	few	.	TGTGCCAGCTCGAGGGAGGCTGGGGCCAACGTCCTGACTTTC	CASSREAGANVLTF
TRBV20-1	TRBJ2-2	few	TRBD2	TGCAGTGCTAGAGATCTCACGGGCCTAGCGGGAGCCGGGGAGCTGTTTTTT	CSARDLTGLAGAGELFF
TRBV29-1	TRBJ2-5	.	TRBD1	TGCAGCGTTGAGAGGGACAGGGAGACCCAGTACTTC	CSVERDRETQYF
TRBV28	TRBJ2-5	many	TRBD1	TGTGCCACCCAGAAACAGGGGTACCAAGAGACCCAGTACTTC	CATQKQGYQETQYF
TRBV6-4	TRBJ2-3	few	TRBD2	TGTGCCAGCAGCCTCACTAGCGGCACAGATACGCAGTATTTT	CASSLTSGTDTQYF
TRBV28	TRBJ1-5	once	.	TGTGCCAGCAGTTTCCCAGGGACTAGCAATCAGCCCCAGCATTTT	CASSFPGTSNQPQHF
TRBV6-2/TRBV6-3	TRBJ1-1	few	.	TGTGCCAGCAGTTACCGACAGAGCAACACTGAAGCTTTCTTT	CASSYRQSNTEAFF
TRBV6-2/TRBV6-3	TRBJ2-3	few	.	TGTGCCAGCAACGCGTTATTAAACACAGATACGCAGTATTTT	CASNALLNTDTQYF
TRBV4-2	TRBJ2-3	.	TRBD2	TGTGCCAGCAGCCAAGAGCTAGCGGGGGGTTACACAGATACGCAGTATTTT	CASSQELAGGYTDTQYF
TRBV6-2/TRBV6-3	TRBJ2-1	many	TRBD2	TGTGCCAGCAGTCGGGGGACAGAACTCGGGACTAGCGGATCCAATGAGCAGTTCTTC	CASSRGTELGTSGSNEQFF
TRBV7-2	TRBJ1-4	many	.	TGTGCCAGCAGCCAGTGGTCGGGAACTAATGAAAAACTGTTTTTT	CASSQWSGTNEKLFF
TRBV10-3	TRBJ1-2	.	.	TGTGCCATCAGTCCACTCGGACAGAGCTATGGCTACACCTTC	CAISPLGQSYGYTF
TRBV7-2	TRBJ2-5	many	.	TGTGCCAGCAGCCTATGGACAGAGCAAGAGACCCAGTACTTC	CASSLWTEQETQYF
TRBV20-1	TRBJ2-7	many	TRBD2	TGCAGTGCTAGAGATTTCCAGGGAGGGGACGAGCAGTACTTC	CSARDFQGGDEQYF
TRBV24-1	TRBJ2-2	.	.	TGTGCCACCAGTGAATCCGGACGGTCGAACACCGGGGAGCTGTTTTTT	CATSESGRSNTGELFF
TRBV2	TRBJ2-6	.	TRBD1	TGTGCCAGCAGTGAAGCGCGGGACAGGGACAAGTATGGGGCCAACGTCCTGACTTTC	CASSEARDRDKYGANVLTF
TRBV6-1	TRBJ2-3	.	TRBD2	TGTGCCAGCAGGCTTCTAGCGGGAGGATCCCACGATACGCAGTATTTT	CASRLLAGGSHDTQYF
TRBV4-2	TRBJ2-7	few	.	TGTGCCAGCAGCCAAGCGGGGCTCACCTACGAGCAGTACTTC	CASSQAGLTYEQYF
TRBV28	TRBJ1-5	many	TRBD1	TGTGCCAGCCACCCCCCAGGACAGGGACGGGATCAGCCCCAGCATTTT	CASHPPGQGRDQPQHF
TRBV14	TRBJ1-6	.	.	TGTGCCAGCAGCCTAAAAGTCGGGTTATTGAATTCACCCCTCCACTTT	CASSLKVGLLNSPLHF
TRBV4-1	TRBJ2-3	few	.	TGCGCCAGCAGCCAGAGACCAGGGGGGGATACGCAGTATTTT	CASSQRPGGDTQYF
TRBV28	TRBJ1-5	.	TRBD1	TGTGCCAGCAGTTTACTCCCGGGACAGGTTAGCAATCAGCCCCAGCATTTT	CASSLLPGQVSNQPQHF
TRBV14	TRBJ1-2	.	.	TGTGCCAGCAGCCAAGATAATCCGAATCTCCCGTATGGCTACACCTTC	CASSQDNPNLPYGYTF
TRBV6-5	TRBJ2-7	.	.	TGTGCCAGCAGTTATTCGAGCGCCCGCTCCTACGAGCAGTACTTC	CASSYSSARSYEQYF
TRBV7-9	TRBJ2-5	.	.	TGTGCCAGCAGTTCGGACAGACAAAAAGAGACCCAGTACTTC	CASSSDRQKETQYF